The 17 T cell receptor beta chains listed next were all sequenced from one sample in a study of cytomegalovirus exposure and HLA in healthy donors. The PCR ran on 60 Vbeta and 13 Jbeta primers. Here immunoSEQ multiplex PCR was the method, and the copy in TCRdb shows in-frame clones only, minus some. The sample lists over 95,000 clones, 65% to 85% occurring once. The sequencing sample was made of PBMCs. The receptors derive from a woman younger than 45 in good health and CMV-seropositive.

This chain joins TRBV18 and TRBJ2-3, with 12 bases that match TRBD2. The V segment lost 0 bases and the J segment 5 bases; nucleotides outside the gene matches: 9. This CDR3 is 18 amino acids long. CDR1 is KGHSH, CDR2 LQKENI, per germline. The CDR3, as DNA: TGTGCCAGCTCACCACCGACCCGACTAGCGGGAGAGGGAGATACGCAGTATTTT. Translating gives CASSPPTRLAGEGDTQYF.

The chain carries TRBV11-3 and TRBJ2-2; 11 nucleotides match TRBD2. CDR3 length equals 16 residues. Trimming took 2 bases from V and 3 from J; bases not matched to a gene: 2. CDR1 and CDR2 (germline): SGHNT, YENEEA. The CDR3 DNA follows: TGTGCCAGCAGCTTACTACTAGCGGGAGACACCGGGGAGCTGTTTTTT. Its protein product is CASSLLLAGDTGELFF. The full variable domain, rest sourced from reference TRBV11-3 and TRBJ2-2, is EAGVVQSPRYKIIEKKQPVAFWCNPISGHNTLYWYLQNLGQGPELLIRYENEEAVDDSQLPKDRFSAERLKGVDSTLKIQPAELGDSAVYLCASSLLLAGDTGELFFGEGSRLTVL.

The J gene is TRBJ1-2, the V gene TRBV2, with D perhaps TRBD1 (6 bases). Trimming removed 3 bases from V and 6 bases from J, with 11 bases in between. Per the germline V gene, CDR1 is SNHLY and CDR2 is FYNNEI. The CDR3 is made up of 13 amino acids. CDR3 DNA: TGTGCCAGCAGTGATTTACAGGGACATGGCTACACCTTC. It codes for CASSDLQGHGYTF.

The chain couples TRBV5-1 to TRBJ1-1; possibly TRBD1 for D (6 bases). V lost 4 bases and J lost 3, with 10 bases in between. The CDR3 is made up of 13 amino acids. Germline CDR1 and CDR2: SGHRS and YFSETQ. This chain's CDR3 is CASSRQDYTEAFF. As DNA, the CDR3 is TGCGCCAGCAGCCGACAGGATTACACTGAAGCTTTCTTT.

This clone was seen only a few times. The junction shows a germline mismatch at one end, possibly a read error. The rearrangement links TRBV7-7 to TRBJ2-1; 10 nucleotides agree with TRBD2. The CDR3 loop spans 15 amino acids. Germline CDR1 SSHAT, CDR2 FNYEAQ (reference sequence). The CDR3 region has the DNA TGTGCTAGCAGCTTAGGGCTAGCGGGGGACGCTGAGCAGTTCTTC. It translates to CASSLGLAGDAEQFF. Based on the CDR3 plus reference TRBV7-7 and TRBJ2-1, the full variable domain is GAGVSQSPRYKVTKRGQDVTLRCDPISSHATLYWYQQALGQGPEFLTYFNYEAQPDKSGLPSDRFSAERPEGSISTLTIQRTEQRDSAMYRCASSLGLAGDAEQFFGPGTRLTVL.

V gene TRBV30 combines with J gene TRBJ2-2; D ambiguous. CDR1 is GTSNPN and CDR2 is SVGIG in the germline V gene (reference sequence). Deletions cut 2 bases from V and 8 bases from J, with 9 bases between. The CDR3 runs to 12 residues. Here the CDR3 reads CAWSSPLGELFF. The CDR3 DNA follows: TGTGCCTGGAGTTCCCCGCTAGGGGAGCTGTTTTTT. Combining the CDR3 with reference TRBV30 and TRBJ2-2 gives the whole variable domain SQTIHQWPATLVQPVGSPLSLECTVEGTSNPNLYWYRQAAGRGLQLLFYSVGIGQISSEVPQNLSASRPQDRQFILSSKKLLLSDSGFYLCAWSSPLGELFFGEGSRLTVL.

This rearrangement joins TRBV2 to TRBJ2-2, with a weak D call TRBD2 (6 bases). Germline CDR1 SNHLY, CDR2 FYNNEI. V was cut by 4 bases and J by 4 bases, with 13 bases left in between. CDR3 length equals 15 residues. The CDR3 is CASSVETGGTGELFF. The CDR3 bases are TGTGCCAGCAGTGTGGAGACCGGGGGCACCGGGGAGCTGTTTTTT.

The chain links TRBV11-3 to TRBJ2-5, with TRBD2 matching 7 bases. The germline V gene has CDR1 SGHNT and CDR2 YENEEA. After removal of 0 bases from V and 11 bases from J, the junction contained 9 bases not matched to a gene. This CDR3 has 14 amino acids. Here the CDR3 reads CASSLDRWGGEQYF. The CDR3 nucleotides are TGTGCCAGCAGCTTAGATCGGTGGGGAGGGGAGCAGTACTTC.

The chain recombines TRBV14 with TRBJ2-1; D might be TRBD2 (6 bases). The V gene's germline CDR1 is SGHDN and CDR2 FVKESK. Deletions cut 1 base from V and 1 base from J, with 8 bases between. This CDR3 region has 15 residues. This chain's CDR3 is CASSQAGSSYNEQFF. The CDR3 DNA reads TGTGCCAGCAGCCAAGCCGGGAGTTCCTACAATGAGCAGTTCTTC.

CDR3 residues: CASSDNKGIRNNEQFF. The CDR3 bases are TGTGCCAGCAGTGATAATAAGGGGATTAGGAACAATGAGCAGTTCTTC. The rearrangement uses TRBV25-1 and TRBJ2-1, with D maybe TRBD1 (5 bases). The germline V gene encodes CDR1 MGHDK and CDR2 SYGVNS. CDR3 length equals 16 residues. V gave up 3 bases and J gave up 5 bases, with 17 bases separating them.

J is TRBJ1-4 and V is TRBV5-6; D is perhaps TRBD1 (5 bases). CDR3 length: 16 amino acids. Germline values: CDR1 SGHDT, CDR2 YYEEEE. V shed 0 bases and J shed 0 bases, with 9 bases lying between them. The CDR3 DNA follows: TGTGCCAGCAGCTTGGGGGGCTGGGCAACTAATGAAAAACTGTTTTTT. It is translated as CASSLGGWATNEKLFF.

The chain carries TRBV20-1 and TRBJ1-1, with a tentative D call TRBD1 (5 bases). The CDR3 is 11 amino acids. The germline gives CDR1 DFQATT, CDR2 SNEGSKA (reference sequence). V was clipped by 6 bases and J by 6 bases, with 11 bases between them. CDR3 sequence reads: CSASRQSEAFF. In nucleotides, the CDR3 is TGCAGTGCCTCCAGACAGTCTGAAGCTTTCTTT.

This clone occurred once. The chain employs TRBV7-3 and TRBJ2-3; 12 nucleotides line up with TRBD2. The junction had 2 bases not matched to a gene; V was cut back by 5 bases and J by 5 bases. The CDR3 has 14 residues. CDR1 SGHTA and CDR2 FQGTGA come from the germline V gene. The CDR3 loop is CASSELAGGDTQYF. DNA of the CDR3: TGTGCCAGCAGCGAACTAGCGGGAGGAGATACGCAGTATTTT. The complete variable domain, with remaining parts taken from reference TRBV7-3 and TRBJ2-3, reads GAGVSQTPSNKVTEKGKYVELRCDPISGHTALYWYRQSLGQGPEFLIYFQGTGAADDSGLPNDRFFAVRPEGSVSTLKIQRTERGDSAVYLCASSELAGGDTQYFGPGTRLTVL.

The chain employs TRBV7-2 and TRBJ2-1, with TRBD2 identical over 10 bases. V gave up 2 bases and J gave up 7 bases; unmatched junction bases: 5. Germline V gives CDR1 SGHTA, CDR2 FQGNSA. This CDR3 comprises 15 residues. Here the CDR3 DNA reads TGTGCCAGCAGCTTAAGCGGGAGGGCCGGAAATGAGCAGTTCTTC. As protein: CASSLSGRAGNEQFF. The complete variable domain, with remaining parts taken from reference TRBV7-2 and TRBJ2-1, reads GAGVSQSPSNKVTEKGKDVELRCDPISGHTALYWYRQSLGQGLEFLIYFQGNSAPDKSGLPSDRFSAERTGGSVSTLTIQRTQQEDSAVYLCASSLSGRAGNEQFFGPGTRLTVL.

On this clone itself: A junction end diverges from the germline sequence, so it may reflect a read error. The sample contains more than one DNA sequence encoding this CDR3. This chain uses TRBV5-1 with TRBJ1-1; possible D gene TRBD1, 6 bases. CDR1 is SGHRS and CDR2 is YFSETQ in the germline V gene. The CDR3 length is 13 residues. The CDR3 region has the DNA TGCGCCAGCAGCTTGGATAGGGGGGGTGAAGCCTTCTTT. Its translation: CASSLDRGGEAFF.

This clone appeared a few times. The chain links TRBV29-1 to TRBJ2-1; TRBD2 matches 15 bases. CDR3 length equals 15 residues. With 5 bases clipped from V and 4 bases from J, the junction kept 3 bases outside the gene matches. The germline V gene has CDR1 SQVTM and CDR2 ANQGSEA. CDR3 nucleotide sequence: TGCAGCGTTCGGACTAGCGGGGGGGAATACAATGAGCAGTTCTTC. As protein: CSVRTSGGEYNEQFF.

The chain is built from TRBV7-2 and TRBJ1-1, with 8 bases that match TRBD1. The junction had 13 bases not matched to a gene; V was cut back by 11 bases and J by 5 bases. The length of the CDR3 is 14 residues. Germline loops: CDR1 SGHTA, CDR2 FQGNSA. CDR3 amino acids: CAESGGQGGTEAFF. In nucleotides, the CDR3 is TGTGCCGAATCAGGTGGACAGGGTGGAACTGAAGCTTTCTTT.